This T cell receptor beta chain was identified during a study of T cells after yellow fever vaccination. This CDR3 contains 16 residues. Germline V gene lookup returns CDR1 MNHNS and CDR2 SASEGT. Trimming pared 6 bases from V and 0 bases from J, leaving 12 bases between. TCRdb re-called the 5' RACE reads with MiXCR, one entry per CDR3 protein. The table shows under 300,000 distinct CDR3 sequences, with 10% to 15% occurring only once. This clonotype has only a few counts. Its antigen remains unidentified. Study observations and caveats: A limited proportion of clonotypes was detected within both the CD4 and CD8 compartments.

The material was CD4+ T cells sorted from PBMCs, obtained 45 days after the yellow fever booster vaccination. The chain links TRBV6-1 to TRBJ2-6; unclear D gene. The clonotype was recovered from a man aged 25 to 40 who received the YFV17D yellow fever vaccine. CDR3 sequence: CASRTTASSGANVLTF. In nucleotides, the CDR3 is TGTGCCAGCAGAACTACAGCCAGCTCTGGGGCCAACGTCCTGACTTTC.